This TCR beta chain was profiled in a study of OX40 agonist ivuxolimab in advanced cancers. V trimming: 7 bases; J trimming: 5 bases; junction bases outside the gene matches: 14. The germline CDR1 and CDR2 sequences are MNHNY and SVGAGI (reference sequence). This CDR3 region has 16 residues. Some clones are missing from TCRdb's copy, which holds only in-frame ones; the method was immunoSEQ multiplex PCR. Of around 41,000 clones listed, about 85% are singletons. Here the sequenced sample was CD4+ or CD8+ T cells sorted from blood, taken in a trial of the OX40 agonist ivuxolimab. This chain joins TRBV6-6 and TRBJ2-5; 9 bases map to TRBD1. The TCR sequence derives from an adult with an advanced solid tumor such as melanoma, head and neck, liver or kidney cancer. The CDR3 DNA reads TGTGCCAGCAATCGAATGACCACAGGGGGCACGGAGACCCAGTACTTC. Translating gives CASNRMTTGGTETQYF.